These T cell receptor beta chains were read from a single sample in a study of blood T cells in healthy people across ages. TCRdb reprocessed the 5' RACE reads with MiXCR, giving one entry per CDR3 protein. The sample holds about 830,000 distinct CDR3 sequences, 62% seen once. The sequenced sample was blood. All receptors come from a man aged 25 to 40 in good health. CDR3s include the opening cysteine and the closing phenylalanine or tryptophan. Each record gives: J gene, clone size, D gene, V gene, CDR3 DNA, CDR3 protein. The D gene is left open where the match is weak. Clone size appears in some rows only: once, few, many, or a class for an expanded clone.

J gene: TRBJ2-3; clone size: few; D gene: TRBD2; V gene: TRBV7-2; CDR3 DNA: TGTGCCAGCAGGTCGGGACTAGCGGCAGATACGCAGTATTTT; CDR3 protein: CASRSGLAADTQYF
J gene: TRBJ1-5; clone size: -; D gene: -; V gene: TRBV2; CDR3 DNA: TGTGCCAGCCTGGGCGTCTCGCAGCCCCAGCATTTT; CDR3 protein: CASLGVSQPQHF
J gene: TRBJ2-3; clone size: few; D gene: TRBD1; V gene: TRBV6-2/TRBV6-3; CDR3 DNA: TGTGCCAGCGAGGACAGGGTACTGGATACGCAGTATTTT; CDR3 protein: CASEDRVLDTQYF
J gene: TRBJ1-5; clone size: few; D gene: TRBD1; V gene: TRBV7-8; CDR3 DNA: TGTGCCAGCAGCTTAGGTAGCGCAGGGGGTTATCAGCCCCAGCATTTT; CDR3 protein: CASSLGSAGGYQPQHF
J gene: TRBJ2-3; clone size: few; D gene: -; V gene: TRBV5-1; CDR3 DNA: TGCGCCAGCAGCTTGGTCGGGAACACGGTGGATACGCAGTATTTT; CDR3 protein: CASSLVGNTVDTQYF
J gene: TRBJ2-3; clone size: -; D gene: -; V gene: TRBV4-3; CDR3 DNA: TGCGCCAGCAGCCAAGATTCACCCGGGACTGAACGCGATACGCAGTATTTT; CDR3 protein: CASSQDSPGTERDTQYF
J gene: TRBJ2-2; clone size: -; D gene: TRBD1; V gene: TRBV7-2; CDR3 DNA: TGTGCCAGCGCTTGGACCAGGGGGCGTGACACCGGGGAGCTGTTTTTT; CDR3 protein: CASAWTRGRDTGELFF
J gene: TRBJ2-5; clone size: once; D gene: -; V gene: TRBV7-2; CDR3 DNA: TGTGCCAGCAGCACCAGGGTCCCTCCGGAGACCCAGTACTTC; CDR3 protein: CASSTRVPPETQYF
J gene: TRBJ1-2; clone size: -; D gene: -; V gene: TRBV27; CDR3 DNA: TGTGCCAGCAGTAAGGAGGGCCGAGGCTACACCTTC; CDR3 protein: CASSKEGRGYTF
J gene: TRBJ2-3; clone size: -; D gene: -; V gene: TRBV7-2; CDR3 DNA: TGTGCCGGCACCGAACTAGGGGGATCGGCAGATACGCAGTATTTT; CDR3 protein: CAGTELGGSADTQYF
J gene: TRBJ2-3; clone size: -; D gene: -; V gene: TRBV5-1; CDR3 DNA: TGCGCCAGCAGCCCCCACCCAGACGGGAGCACAGATGCGCAGTATTTT; CDR3 protein: CASSPHPDGSTDAQYF
J gene: TRBJ2-1; clone size: -; D gene: -; V gene: TRBV5-6; CDR3 DNA: TGTGCCAGCAGCTTGTGGGTAGCGGCCTCCTACAATGAGCAGTTCTTC; CDR3 protein: CASSLWVAASYNEQFF
J gene: TRBJ1-2; clone size: -; D gene: -; V gene: TRBV6-5; CDR3 DNA: TGTGCCAGCCGGCCTAACGCCGCGGCAGGCTACACCTTC; CDR3 protein: CASRPNAAAGYTF
J gene: TRBJ2-7; clone size: -; D gene: TRBD1; V gene: TRBV7-3; CDR3 DNA: TGTGCCAGCAGCCCCGCCGGGACAGGGCACAATGAGCAGTACTTC; CDR3 protein: CASSPAGTGHNEQYF
J gene: TRBJ1-1; clone size: few; D gene: -; V gene: TRBV20-1; CDR3 DNA: TGCAGTGCTAGAGATACCCCCGTAAACACTGAAGCTTTCTTT; CDR3 protein: CSARDTPVNTEAFF
J gene: TRBJ2-3; clone size: -; D gene: TRBD2; V gene: TRBV27; CDR3 DNA: TGTGCCAGCAGTTTATATCGGGGGGAAAGCACAGATACGCAGTATTTT; CDR3 protein: CASSLYRGESTDTQYF
J gene: TRBJ2-5; clone size: -; D gene: TRBD2; V gene: TRBV20-1; CDR3 DNA: TGCAGTGCCGGACTAGATGAGACCCAGTACTTC; CDR3 protein: CSAGLDETQYF
J gene: TRBJ1-5; clone size: -; D gene: -; V gene: TRBV7-2; CDR3 DNA: TGTGCCAGCAGCTTAGCGAGAACAGACTATAGCAATCAGCCCCAGCATTTT; CDR3 protein: CASSLARTDYSNQPQHF
J gene: TRBJ1-5; clone size: once; D gene: TRBD1; V gene: TRBV30; CDR3 DNA: TGTGCCTGGAGCGGGGGGACAGGGAACAGCAATCAGCCCCAGCATTTT; CDR3 protein: CAWSGGTGNSNQPQHF
J gene: TRBJ2-7; clone size: many; D gene: -; V gene: TRBV4-3; CDR3 DNA: TGTGCCAGCAGCCAAGTTGGGGGCTCCTACGAGCAGTACTTC; CDR3 protein: CASSQVGGSYEQYF
J gene: TRBJ2-3; clone size: -; D gene: TRBD2; V gene: TRBV7-2; CDR3 DNA: TGTGCCAGCAGCTTAGGGGGGCGGGGGGGCACAGATACGCAGTATTTT; CDR3 protein: CASSLGGRGGTDTQYF
J gene: TRBJ2-5; clone size: few; D gene: TRBD1; V gene: TRBV29-1; CDR3 DNA: TGCAGCGTGATCGTCCGGGACAGGTCTCGGGAGACCCAGTACTTC; CDR3 protein: CSVIVRDRSRETQYF
J gene: TRBJ2-1; clone size: -; D gene: -; V gene: TRBV4-2; CDR3 DNA: TGTGCCAGCAGCCAAGATAGGGCGTCGTTGCAGTTCTTC; CDR3 protein: CASSQDRASLQFF
J gene: TRBJ2-6; clone size: -; D gene: -; V gene: TRBV3-1; CDR3 DNA: TGTGCCAGCAGCCGAATGACAGCCTCTGGGGCCAACGTCCTGACTTTC; CDR3 protein: CASSRMTASGANVLTF
J gene: TRBJ1-2; clone size: -; D gene: -; V gene: TRBV20-1; CDR3 DNA: TGCAGTGCCGGTGCGGGGGGCGCGAGTGGCTACACCTTC; CDR3 protein: CSAGAGGASGYTF
J gene: TRBJ1-5; clone size: -; D gene: -; V gene: TRBV9; CDR3 DNA: TGTGCCAGCAGCCCATACAAGGACAATCAGCCCCAGCATTTT; CDR3 protein: CASSPYKDNQPQHF
J gene: TRBJ2-3; clone size: -; D gene: TRBD1; V gene: TRBV29-1; CDR3 DNA: TGCAGCTTCCTAGGACAGGGTGGCACAGATACGCAGTATTTT; CDR3 protein: CSFLGQGGTDTQYF
J gene: TRBJ1-1; clone size: -; D gene: -; V gene: TRBV20-1; CDR3 DNA: TGCAGTGCTAGACACACTGAAGCTTTCTTT; CDR3 protein: CSARHTEAFF
J gene: TRBJ1-5; clone size: few; D gene: -; V gene: TRBV9; CDR3 DNA: TGTGCCAGCAGCTCCACAGATTACAATCAGCCCCAGCATTTT; CDR3 protein: CASSSTDYNQPQHF
J gene: TRBJ2-5; clone size: -; D gene: -; V gene: TRBV27; CDR3 DNA: TGTGCCAGCAGTAACACAGGGTCTCGTGAGACCCAGTACTTC; CDR3 protein: CASSNTGSRETQYF
J gene: TRBJ2-3; clone size: -; D gene: -; V gene: TRBV7-2; CDR3 DNA: TGTGCTAGCAGCATGGGACTGGAGACAGATACGCAGTATTTT; CDR3 protein: CASSMGLETDTQYF
J gene: TRBJ2-3; clone size: -; D gene: -; V gene: TRBV14; CDR3 DNA: TGTGCCAGCAGCCAAGATCAGGGGAGCACAGATACGCAGTATTTT; CDR3 protein: CASSQDQGSTDTQYF
J gene: TRBJ2-7; clone size: few; D gene: TRBD2; V gene: TRBV12-3/TRBV12-4; CDR3 DNA: TGTGCCAGCAGTTTCGTGGGGGGACTAACCTACGAGCAGTACTTC; CDR3 protein: CASSFVGGLTYEQYF
J gene: TRBJ2-1; clone size: -; D gene: TRBD2; V gene: TRBV7-9; CDR3 DNA: TGTGCCAGCAGCTTGAGCGGGGGGTATTCCTACAATGAGCAGTTCTTC; CDR3 protein: CASSLSGGYSYNEQFF
J gene: TRBJ1-4; clone size: -; D gene: -; V gene: TRBV7-2; CDR3 DNA: TGTGCCAGCAGTCGATCGGGGCCTCCTAATGAAAAACTGTTTTTT; CDR3 protein: CASSRSGPPNEKLFF
J gene: TRBJ1-5; clone size: -; D gene: -; V gene: TRBV4-2; CDR3 DNA: TGTGCCAGCAGCCATGATCCGTATAGCAATCAGCCCCAGCATTTT; CDR3 protein: CASSHDPYSNQPQHF
J gene: TRBJ2-5; clone size: few; D gene: -; V gene: TRBV2; CDR3 DNA: TGTGCCAGCAGTTTATCGACAGTGTGGCAAGAGACCCAGTACTTC; CDR3 protein: CASSLSTVWQETQYF
J gene: TRBJ2-7; clone size: -; D gene: -; V gene: TRBV6-2/TRBV6-3; CDR3 DNA: TGTGCCAGCAGTTACGGCAGCCTACGACCGCAGTACTTC; CDR3 protein: CASSYGSLRPQYF
J gene: TRBJ1-5; clone size: -; D gene: TRBD1; V gene: TRBV6-5; CDR3 DNA: TGTGCCAGCAGCCGACAGGGGCGTCAGCCCCAGCATTTT; CDR3 protein: CASSRQGRQPQHF
J gene: TRBJ2-1; clone size: -; D gene: -; V gene: TRBV15; CDR3 DNA: TGTGCCACCAGCGGCATACCGAGAGATCCCTCCTACAATGAGCAGTTCTTC; CDR3 protein: CATSGIPRDPSYNEQFF
J gene: TRBJ2-7; clone size: few; D gene: TRBD2; V gene: TRBV29-1; CDR3 DNA: TGCAGCGTTGAGTCGGGGGGATCCTACGAGCAGTACTTC; CDR3 protein: CSVESGGSYEQYF
J gene: TRBJ2-7; clone size: -; D gene: TRBD1; V gene: TRBV19; CDR3 DNA: TGTGCCAGTAGTCCCGGACAGGGGGAGATCTACGAGCAGTACTTC; CDR3 protein: CASSPGQGEIYEQYF
J gene: TRBJ2-7; clone size: -; D gene: -; V gene: TRBV27; CDR3 DNA: TGTGCCAGCAGATGGACTGTAAAGGCCGAGCAGTACTTC; CDR3 protein: CASRWTVKAEQYF
J gene: TRBJ2-6; clone size: -; D gene: -; V gene: TRBV3-1; CDR3 DNA: TGTGCCAGCAGCCAAGATCTTGGGGTAAACAGGGAAATGGGATCTGGGGCCAACGTCCTGACTTTC; CDR3 protein: CASSQDLGVNREMGSGANVLTF
J gene: TRBJ1-5; clone size: -; D gene: -; V gene: TRBV20-1; CDR3 DNA: TGCAGTGCTAACCGACCTGTTAGCAATCAGCCCCAGCATTTT; CDR3 protein: CSANRPVSNQPQHF
J gene: TRBJ2-5; clone size: -; D gene: -; V gene: TRBV29-1; CDR3 DNA: TGCAGCGTTCTTGGACAGCAAGAGACCCAGTACTTC; CDR3 protein: CSVLGQQETQYF
J gene: TRBJ2-7; clone size: -; D gene: -; V gene: TRBV10-3; CDR3 DNA: TGTGCCATCGAGGGTGGCTCCTACGAGCAGTACTTC; CDR3 protein: CAIEGGSYEQYF
J gene: TRBJ1-1; clone size: -; D gene: -; V gene: TRBV12-3/TRBV12-4; CDR3 DNA: TGTGCCAGCAGTGCCAGGGGTTGGGGCGACACTGAAGCTTTCTTT; CDR3 protein: CASSARGWGDTEAFF
J gene: TRBJ1-2; clone size: -; D gene: TRBD1; V gene: TRBV5-1; CDR3 DNA: TGCGCCAGCAGCTGGGGGACAGATGGCTACACCTTC; CDR3 protein: CASSWGTDGYTF
J gene: TRBJ1-2; clone size: -; D gene: -; V gene: TRBV6-1; CDR3 DNA: TGTGCCGGCAGTGCGGATAGAGGAGTTGTCTATGGCTACACCTTC; CDR3 protein: CAGSADRGVVYGYTF
J gene: TRBJ2-7; clone size: few; D gene: TRBD1; V gene: TRBV28; CDR3 DNA: TGTGCCAGCGGCCGGGACAGGGAAGACTACGAGCAGTACTTC; CDR3 protein: CASGRDREDYEQYF
J gene: TRBJ1-1; clone size: -; D gene: -; V gene: TRBV9; CDR3 DNA: TGTGCCAGCAGCGTTTGGCAGAACACTGAAGCTTTCTTT; CDR3 protein: CASSVWQNTEAFF
J gene: TRBJ1-5; clone size: few; D gene: -; V gene: TRBV5-6; CDR3 DNA: TGTGCCAGCAGCTTGGCGTCGAGGGGTGGGCAGCCCCAGCATTTT; CDR3 protein: CASSLASRGGQPQHF
J gene: TRBJ2-5; clone size: -; D gene: -; V gene: TRBV12-3/TRBV12-4; CDR3 DNA: TGTGCCAGCAGTCGGGACCAACCCTACGGGCAGTACTTC; CDR3 protein: CASSRDQPYGQYF
J gene: TRBJ2-3; clone size: few; D gene: -; V gene: TRBV7-8; CDR3 DNA: TGTGCCAGCAGCTTAGATCGGGGCGGGGGCACAGATACGCAGTATTTT; CDR3 protein: CASSLDRGGGTDTQYF
J gene: TRBJ2-1; clone size: -; D gene: -; V gene: TRBV9; CDR3 DNA: TGTGCCAGCAGCGCCCCAGGGGAGAGCTCCTACAATGAGCAGTTCTTC; CDR3 protein: CASSAPGESSYNEQFF